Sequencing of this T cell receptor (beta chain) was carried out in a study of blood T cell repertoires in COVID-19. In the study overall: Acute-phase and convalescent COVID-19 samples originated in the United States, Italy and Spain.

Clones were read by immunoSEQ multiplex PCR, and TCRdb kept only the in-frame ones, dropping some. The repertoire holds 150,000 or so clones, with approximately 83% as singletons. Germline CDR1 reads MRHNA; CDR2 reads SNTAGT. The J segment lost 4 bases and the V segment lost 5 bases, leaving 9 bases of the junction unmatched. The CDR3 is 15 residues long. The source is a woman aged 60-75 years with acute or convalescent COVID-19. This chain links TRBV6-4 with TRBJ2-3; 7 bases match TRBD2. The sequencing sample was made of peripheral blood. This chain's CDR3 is CASSIAARGADTQYF. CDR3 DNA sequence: TGTGCCAGCAGTATAGCGGCCCGGGGGGCAGATACGCAGTATTTT.